This T cell receptor (beta chain) is from a study of blood T cell repertoires in COVID-19. The data were produced by immunoSEQ multiplex PCR, yet TCRdb's version contains in-frame clones alone and is incomplete. Found here are about 160,000 clones, around 81% of them singletons; the top ten hold around 10%. The germline V and J ends were trimmed by 5 bases and 2 bases, with 9 bases remaining between them. The germline gives CDR1 LNHDA, CDR2 SQIVND (reference sequence). The CDR3 is 13 amino acids. The specimen was peripheral blood. The gene calls are TRBV19 and TRBJ1-1; D might be TRBD1 (6 bases). This clonotype was obtained from a man in his fifties or sixties with active or convalescent COVID-19. CDR3 bases: TGTGCCAGTAGTTTCAGGGGTAACACTGAAGCTTTCTTT. This gives the protein CASSFRGNTEAFF.